This T cell receptor (beta chain) emerged from a study of blood T cell repertoires in COVID-19. Study summary: From the United States, Italy and Spain came samples of acute and convalescent COVID-19.

Only in-frame clones appear in the TCRdb table, and some are missing; sequencing was by immunoSEQ multiplex PCR. The sample lists some 220,000 clones; 75% to 90% were seen once. V trimming: 6 bases; J trimming: 7 bases; junction bases outside the gene matches: 10. This CDR3 contains 15 residues. The germline V gene encodes CDR1 SGHVS and CDR2 FNYEAQ. This chain connects TRBV7-6 to TRBJ2-2; TRBD1 matches 8 bases. The receptor was derived from a young woman in a cohort exposed to, infected with or recovered from COVID-19 (not recorded which). Material for sequencing was PBMCs or T cells enriched from blood (not recorded which). DNA of the CDR3: TGTGCCAGCAGGGACCGGACAGGGCCAGGCGGGGAGCTGTTTTTT. Its translation: CASRDRTGPGGELFF.